This note documents a single TCR beta chain sequence. CD8 cells classed as naive were CD45RO-negative and positively selected for CCR7, excluding terminally differentiated effector memory CD45RA+ cells. This entry belongs to a study of shared clonotypes between healthy human individuals. The assay was immunoSEQ multiplex PCR, and TCRdb's table has in-frame clones only and misses some. The sample lists about 680,000 clones; about 90% were seen once. V was cut by 7 bases and J by 3 bases, with 16 bases left in between. CDR3 length equals 15 residues. The V gene's germline CDR1 is SGHVT and CDR2 SQSDAQ. The TCR originated in a man aged 25 to 40 in good health. Sequencing used naive CD8+ T cells sorted from blood. V and J are TRBV7-4 and TRBJ2-1; unclear D gene. The CDR3, as DNA: TGTGCCAGCACCTTCGCCGGAGACCTCTACAATGAGCAGTTCTTC. The encoded protein is CASTFAGDLYNEQFF.